This is a list of T cell receptor beta chains from one sample in a study of T-cell reconstitution after alpha-beta-depleted transplantation in children. From the PCR reads, TCRdb called clonotypes with MiXCR, one entry per CDR3 protein. The sample includes 500,000 or so distinct CDR3 sequences, approximately 30% of them seen just once. The source was PBMCs from the stem cell graft donor, collected from the stem cell graft. The receptors here all came from a human donor who donated a stem cell graft to a child with aplastic anemia. The CDR3 runs from the conserved cysteine through the conserved F or W. D genes are given only for firm matches. Clone size appears in some rows only: once, few, many, or a class for an expanded clone.

D: -; J: TRBJ1-1; V: TRBV20-1; size: few; CDR3: CSAEGGWNTEAFF; DNA: TGCAGTGCCGAGGGGGGCTGGAACACTGAAGCTTTCTTT
D: -; J: TRBJ2-7; V: TRBV7-6; size: -; CDR3: CASSPGSLPTYEQYF; DNA: TGTGCCAGCAGCCCCGGGTCCCTGCCCACCTACGAGCAGTACTTC
D: -; J: TRBJ2-2; V: TRBV7-2; size: -; CDR3: CASSQSLLDTGELFF; DNA: TGTGCCAGCAGCCAAAGTTTGTTGGACACCGGGGAGCTGTTTTTT
D: TRBD1; J: TRBJ2-7; V: TRBV7-9; size: few; CDR3: CASSRRTGWVEQYF; DNA: TGTGCCAGCAGCCGACGGACAGGGTGGGTCGAGCAGTACTTC
D: -; J: TRBJ1-1; V: TRBV5-1; size: many; CDR3: CASSLGGSTEAFF; DNA: TGTGCCAGCAGTTTAGGGGGATCCACTGAAGCTTTCTTT
D: -; J: TRBJ2-1; V: TRBV29-1; size: many; CDR3: CSVEGPFGGAMDEQFF; DNA: TGCAGCGTTGAAGGCCCGTTTGGGGGCGCTATGGATGAGCAGTTCTTC
D: -; J: TRBJ2-7; V: TRBV5-1; size: -; CDR3: CASSSLNPNEQYF; DNA: TGCGCCAGCAGTTCCCTTAACCCCAACGAGCAGTACTTC
D: -; J: TRBJ2-1; V: TRBV12-3/TRBV12-4; size: few; CDR3: CASSQGQGPYNEQFF; DNA: TGTGCCAGCAGCCAGGGACAAGGCCCGTACAATGAGCAGTTCTTC
D: -; J: TRBJ2-1; V: TRBV29-1; size: -; CDR3: CSVELGAGALGINEQFF; DNA: TGCAGCGTTGAGTTGGGGGCGGGGGCGCTTGGGATAAATGAGCAGTTCTTC
D: -; J: TRBJ1-3; V: TRBV27; size: -; CDR3: CASSLRGVAGNTIYF; DNA: TGTGCCAGCAGTTTAAGGGGAGTCGCTGGAAACACCATATATTTT
D: TRBD2; J: TRBJ2-7; V: TRBV28; size: -; CDR3: CASSLLAGQNEQYF; DNA: TGTGCCAGCAGTTTATTAGCGGGACAAAACGAGCAGTACTTC
D: TRBD1; J: TRBJ2-5; V: TRBV2; size: -; CDR3: CASTGQGGVETQYF; DNA: TGTGCCAGCACCGGACAGGGTGGAGTAGAGACCCAGTACTTC
D: TRBD1; J: TRBJ1-2; V: TRBV27; size: once; CDR3: CASSLGRGGNYGYTF; DNA: TGTGCCAGCAGTTTGGGCAGGGGGGGGAACTATGGCTACACCTTC
D: -; J: TRBJ1-5; V: TRBV6-1; size: few; CDR3: CASSHSGPNQPQHF; DNA: TGTGCCAGCAGCCATTCAGGGCCCAATCAGCCCCAGCATTTT
D: TRBD1; J: TRBJ1-4; V: TRBV30; size: few; CDR3: CAWGPGQGREKLFF; DNA: TGTGCCTGGGGGCCGGGACAGGGACGAGAAAAACTGTTTTTT
D: -; J: TRBJ2-6; V: TRBV7-2; size: few; CDR3: CASSSWGSGANVLTF; DNA: TGTGCCAGCAGCTCCTGGGGTTCCGGGGCCAACGTCCTGACTTTC
D: -; J: TRBJ2-2; V: TRBV30; size: -; CDR3: CAWSWGSRTGELFF; DNA: TGTGCCTGGAGCTGGGGGAGTCGGACCGGGGAGCTGTTTTTT
D: TRBD1; J: TRBJ1-2; V: TRBV10-2; size: -; CDR3: CASSDTGGYGYTF; DNA: TGCGCCAGCAGCGATACAGGGGGCTATGGCTACACCTTC
D: TRBD1; J: TRBJ2-1; V: TRBV13; size: few; CDR3: CASSPIDRDRVEQFF; DNA: TGTGCCAGCAGCCCTATCGACAGGGATCGGGTTGAGCAGTTCTTC
D: TRBD1; J: TRBJ1-2; V: TRBV27; size: few; CDR3: CASSSEAERDRGRTGGYTF; DNA: TGTGCCAGCAGTTCTGAAGCTGAACGGGACAGGGGGCGCACGGGGGGCTACACCTTC
D: -; J: TRBJ1-5; V: TRBV12-3/TRBV12-4; size: few; CDR3: CASSLQGGSNQPQHF; DNA: TGTGCCAGCAGTTTACAGGGTGGGTCGAATCAGCCCCAGCATTTT
D: -; J: TRBJ1-2; V: TRBV15; size: -; CDR3: CATSSPGTKANYGYTF; DNA: TGTGCCACCAGCAGTCCAGGGACCAAGGCTAACTATGGCTACACCTTC
D: TRBD1; J: TRBJ1-2; V: TRBV4-3; size: -; CDR3: CASSLRDRGSGYTF; DNA: TGCGCCAGCAGCCTCCGGGACAGGGGATCGGGCTACACCTTC
D: TRBD1; J: TRBJ2-1; V: TRBV29-1; size: many; CDR3: CSAGQGVFEQFF; DNA: TGCAGCGCGGGACAGGGGGTGTTTGAGCAGTTCTTC
D: TRBD2; J: TRBJ2-2; V: TRBV20-1; size: many; CDR3: CSAPNFGAGVGTGELFF; DNA: TGCAGTGCTCCCAACTTTGGAGCGGGAGTTGGGACCGGGGAGCTGTTTTTT
D: -; J: TRBJ2-4; V: TRBV12-5; size: few; CDR3: CASGLGNQGAKNIQYF; DNA: TGTGCTAGTGGTTTAGGGAATCAAGGGGCCAAAAACATTCAGTACTTC
D: TRBD1; J: TRBJ2-5; V: TRBV7-2; size: -; CDR3: CASSLYGQGETQYF; DNA: TGTGCCAGCAGCTTATACGGACAGGGAGAGACCCAGTACTTC
D: TRBD2; J: TRBJ2-7; V: TRBV20-1; size: few; CDR3: CSAGRSGRAGEQYF; DNA: TGCAGTGCTGGACGTAGCGGGAGGGCTGGAGAGCAGTACTTC
D: -; J: TRBJ1-2; V: TRBV12-3/TRBV12-4; size: -; CDR3: CASSLGLLYGYTF; DNA: TGTGCCAGCAGTTTGGGTTTACTCTATGGCTACACCTTC
D: -; J: TRBJ2-1; V: TRBV14; size: -; CDR3: CASSVRPSSYNEQFF; DNA: TGTGCCAGCAGCGTAAGGCCTAGCTCCTACAATGAGCAGTTCTTC
D: -; J: TRBJ2-3; V: TRBV29-1; size: -; CDR3: CSVALSADTQYF; DNA: TGCAGCGTTGCCCTGTCCGCAGATACGCAGTATTTT
D: TRBD2; J: TRBJ2-3; V: TRBV20-1; size: few; CDR3: CSASPSSGRAWGTDTQYF; DNA: TGCAGTGCTAGCCCATCTAGCGGGAGGGCCTGGGGCACAGATACGCAGTATTTT
D: TRBD2; J: TRBJ2-1; V: TRBV20-1; size: -; CDR3: CSAPSSGGAYSTYNEQFF; DNA: TGCAGTGCTCCCTCCTCGGGGGGAGCCTACTCGACCTACAATGAGCAGTTCTTC
D: TRBD1; J: TRBJ1-1; V: TRBV29-1; size: few; CDR3: CSVGQGAMNTEAFF; DNA: TGCAGCGTTGGACAGGGGGCGATGAACACTGAAGCTTTCTTT
D: TRBD1; J: TRBJ1-1; V: TRBV12-3/TRBV12-4; size: many; CDR3: CASSFPGWTGTSNTEAFF; DNA: TGTGCCAGCAGTTTTCCGGGATGGACAGGGACCTCAAACACTGAAGCTTTCTTT
D: TRBD1; J: TRBJ2-7; V: TRBV6-6; size: -; CDR3: CASNRQGPEQYF; DNA: TGTGCCAGCAACCGACAGGGACCCGAGCAGTACTTC
D: -; J: TRBJ1-5; V: TRBV12-3/TRBV12-4; size: few; CDR3: CASSFVSSNQPQHF; DNA: TGTGCCAGCAGTTTTGTTTCTAGCAATCAGCCCCAGCATTTT
D: -; J: TRBJ1-3; V: TRBV7-8; size: -; CDR3: CASSYVGSGNTIYF; DNA: TGTGCCAGCAGCTACGTCGGATCTGGAAACACCATATATTTT
D: TRBD1; J: TRBJ1-2; V: TRBV30; size: few; CDR3: CAWSALPDRDRGLTNYGYTF; DNA: TGTGCCTGGAGTGCTCTTCCCGACCGGGACAGGGGGCTGACAAACTATGGCTACACCTTC
D: -; J: TRBJ1-2; V: TRBV2; size: once; CDR3: CASRAANYGYTF; DNA: TGTGCCAGCAGGGCGGCCAACTATGGCTACACCTTC
D: -; J: TRBJ1-2; V: TRBV29-1; size: many; CDR3: CSVGEPSHTF; DNA: TGCAGCGTTGGTGAGCCTTCACACACCTTC
D: -; J: TRBJ2-1; V: TRBV11-2; size: -; CDR3: CASRTWVSSYNEQFF; DNA: TGTGCCAGCAGGACTTGGGTGAGCTCCTACAATGAGCAGTTCTTC
D: TRBD1; J: TRBJ2-7; V: TRBV6-1; size: few; CDR3: CASSQGTGIYEQYF; DNA: TGTGCCAGCAGTCAAGGGACAGGGATCTACGAGCAGTACTTC
D: TRBD1; J: TRBJ1-5; V: TRBV29-1; size: few; CDR3: CSLSSQGGLYSNQPQHF; DNA: TGCAGCCTATCGTCCCAGGGGGGTTTATATAGCAATCAGCCCCAGCATTTT
D: -; J: TRBJ2-2; V: TRBV5-1; size: few; CDR3: CASSFGGENTGELFF; DNA: TGCGCCAGCAGCTTCGGCGGAGAGAACACCGGGGAGCTGTTTTTT
D: TRBD1; J: TRBJ1-1; V: TRBV29-1; size: -; CDR3: CSVIRQGEERTEAFF; DNA: TGCAGCGTTATCCGGCAGGGGGAGGAGAGGACTGAAGCTTTCTTT
D: -; J: TRBJ1-5; V: TRBV12-3/TRBV12-4; size: few; CDR3: CASSLKWETENNQPQHF; DNA: TGTGCCAGCAGCTTAAAGTGGGAGACAGAGAACAATCAGCCCCAGCATTTT
D: -; J: TRBJ2-5; V: TRBV28; size: once; CDR3: CASRPGQQETQYF; DNA: TGTGCCAGCAGACCAGGACAGCAAGAGACCCAGTACTTC
D: -; J: TRBJ2-2; V: TRBV11-3; size: few; CDR3: CASSLEVWENTGELFF; DNA: TGTGCCAGCAGCTTAGAAGTCTGGGAGAACACCGGGGAGCTGTTTTTT
D: -; J: TRBJ2-5; V: TRBV6-2/TRBV6-3; size: -; CDR3: CASSPILRPTETQYF; DNA: TGTGCCAGCAGTCCGATATTGAGACCAACGGAGACCCAGTACTTC
D: TRBD1; J: TRBJ1-1; V: TRBV7-8; size: -; CDR3: CASSLTGGVSTEAFF; DNA: TGTGCCAGCAGCTTAACAGGGGGCGTGAGCACTGAAGCTTTCTTT
D: TRBD2; J: TRBJ2-5; V: TRBV18; size: few; CDR3: CASSPQGGSHGGGETQYF; DNA: TGTGCCAGCTCACCACAAGGCGGGAGCCACGGAGGCGGAGAGACCCAGTACTTC
D: TRBD2; J: TRBJ2-1; V: TRBV11-2; size: few; CDR3: CASSLDIASGRGTYNEQFF; DNA: TGTGCCAGCAGCTTAGATATTGCTAGCGGGAGGGGAACCTACAATGAGCAGTTCTTC
D: -; J: TRBJ1-1; V: TRBV7-9; size: -; CDR3: CASSLGPTLGTEAFF; DNA: TGTGCCAGCAGCTTAGGACCTACTTTGGGCACTGAAGCTTTCTTT
D: -; J: TRBJ2-2; V: TRBV7-2; size: -; CDR3: CASSLAIPGVTGELFF; DNA: TGTGCCAGCAGCTTAGCGATCCCGGGGGTCACCGGGGAGCTGTTTTTT